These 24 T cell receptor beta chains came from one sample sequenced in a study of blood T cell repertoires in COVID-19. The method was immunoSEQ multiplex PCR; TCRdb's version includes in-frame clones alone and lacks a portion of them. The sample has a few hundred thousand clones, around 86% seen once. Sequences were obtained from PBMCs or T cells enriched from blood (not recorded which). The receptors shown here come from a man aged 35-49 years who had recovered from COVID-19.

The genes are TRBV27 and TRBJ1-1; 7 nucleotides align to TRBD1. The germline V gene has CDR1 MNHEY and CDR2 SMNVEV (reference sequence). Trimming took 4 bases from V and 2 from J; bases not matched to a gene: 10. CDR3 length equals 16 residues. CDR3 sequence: CASSSIKTGYNTEAFF. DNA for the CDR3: TGTGCCAGCAGTTCAATAAAGACAGGGTACAACACTGAAGCTTTCTTT.

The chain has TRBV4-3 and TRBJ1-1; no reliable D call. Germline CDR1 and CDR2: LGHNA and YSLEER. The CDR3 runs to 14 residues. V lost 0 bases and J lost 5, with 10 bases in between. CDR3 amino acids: CASSQDSDGTEAFF. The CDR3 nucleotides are TGCGCCAGCAGCCAAGATAGTGACGGGACTGAAGCTTTCTTT.

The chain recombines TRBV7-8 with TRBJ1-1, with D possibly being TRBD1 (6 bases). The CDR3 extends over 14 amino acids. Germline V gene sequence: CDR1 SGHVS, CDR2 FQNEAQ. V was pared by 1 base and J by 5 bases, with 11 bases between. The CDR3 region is CASSLVGGLTEAFF. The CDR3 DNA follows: TGTGCCAGCAGCTTAGTTGGGGGCTTAACTGAAGCTTTCTTT.

CDR3 sequence: CASTGTGKEKLFF. The CDR3 DNA sequence: TGTGCCAGTACTGGGACAGGGAAGGAAAAACTGTTTTTT. The chain is built from TRBV19 and TRBJ1-4, with 9 bases lining up with TRBD1. The CDR3 is 13 residues long. J lost 8 bases, V lost 7 bases, and 5 bases had no gene match. Germline lookup yields CDR1 LNHDA and CDR2 SQIVND (reference sequence). The full variable domain, rest sourced from reference TRBV19 and TRBJ1-4, is DGGITQSPKYLFRKEGQNVTLSCEQNLNHDAMYWYRQDPGQGLRLIYYSQIVNDFQKGDIAEGYSVSREKKESFPLTVTSAQKNPTAFYLCASTGTGKEKLFFGSGTQLSVL.

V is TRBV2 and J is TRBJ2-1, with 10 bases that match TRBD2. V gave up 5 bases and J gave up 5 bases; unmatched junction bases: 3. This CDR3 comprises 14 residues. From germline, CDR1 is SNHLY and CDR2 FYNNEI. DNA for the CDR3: TGTGCCAGCAGTCAGCGGGAGGGGGACAATGAGCAGTTCTTC. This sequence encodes CASSQREGDNEQFF.

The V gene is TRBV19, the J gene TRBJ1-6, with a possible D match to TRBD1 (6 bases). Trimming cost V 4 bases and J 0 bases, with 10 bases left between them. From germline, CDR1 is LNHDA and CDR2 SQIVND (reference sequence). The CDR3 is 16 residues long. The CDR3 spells CASSNRQVSYNSPLHF. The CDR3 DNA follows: TGTGCCAGTAGTAACCGACAGGTCTCCTATAATTCACCCCTCCACTTT.

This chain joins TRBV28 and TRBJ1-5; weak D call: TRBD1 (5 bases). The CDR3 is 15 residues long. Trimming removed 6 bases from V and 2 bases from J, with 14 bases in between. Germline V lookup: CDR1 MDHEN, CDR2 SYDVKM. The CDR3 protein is CASSHGDRGNQPQHF. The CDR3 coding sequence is TGTGCCAGCAGCCATGGCGACAGAGGCAATCAGCCCCAGCATTTT.

The CDR3 nucleotides read TGCGCCAGCAGCTTGGTGCCTCCAGGAACTGAAGCTTTCTTT. Translation: CASSLVPPGTEAFF. The chain combines TRBV5-1 with TRBJ1-1; D call uncertain. Germline lookup yields CDR1 SGHRS and CDR2 YFSETQ. This CDR3 is 14 amino acids long. Trimming cost V 0 bases and J 5 bases, with 11 bases left between them.

The CDR3, as DNA: TGTGCCAGCTCACAGGACAGTTCCCTCAATCAGCCCCAGCATTTT. It specifies CASSQDSSLNQPQHF. This chain joins TRBV18 and TRBJ1-5; D perhaps matches TRBD1 (6 bases). The CDR3 contains 15 residues. Germline lookup yields CDR1 KGHSH and CDR2 LQKENI. Trimming cost V 4 bases and J 3 bases, with 13 bases left between them.

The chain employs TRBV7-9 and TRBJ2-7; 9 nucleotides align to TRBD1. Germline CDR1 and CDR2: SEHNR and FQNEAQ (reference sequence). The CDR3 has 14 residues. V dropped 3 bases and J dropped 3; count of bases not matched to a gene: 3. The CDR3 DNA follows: TGTGCCAGCAGCTTGGGACAGGGTTTCTACGAGCAGTACTTC. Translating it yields CASSLGQGFYEQYF.

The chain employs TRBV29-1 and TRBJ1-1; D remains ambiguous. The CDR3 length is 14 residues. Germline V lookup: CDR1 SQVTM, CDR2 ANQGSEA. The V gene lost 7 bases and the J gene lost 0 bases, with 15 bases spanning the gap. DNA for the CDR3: TGCAGCGCGGTGGGTACGGACTTGAACACTGAAGCTTTCTTT. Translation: CSAVGTDLNTEAFF. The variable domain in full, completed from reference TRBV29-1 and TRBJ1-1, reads SAVISQKPSRDICQRGTSLTIQCQVDSQVTMMFWYRQQPGQSLTLIATANQGSEATYESGFVIDKFPISRPNLTFSTLTVSNMSPEDSSIYLCSAVGTDLNTEAFFGQGTRLTVV.

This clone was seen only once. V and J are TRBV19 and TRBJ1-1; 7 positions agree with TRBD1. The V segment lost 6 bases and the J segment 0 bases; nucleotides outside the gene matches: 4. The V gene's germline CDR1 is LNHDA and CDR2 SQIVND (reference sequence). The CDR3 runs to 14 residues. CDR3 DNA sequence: TGTGCCAGTAGAAAACAGGGGCTGAACACTGAAGCTTTCTTT. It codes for CASRKQGLNTEAFF.

The CDR3 DNA sequence: TGTGCCAGCATCTGGGGCGGTGAAGTCTATGGCTACACCTTC. Protein: CASIWGGEVYGYTF. The chain couples TRBV5-6 to TRBJ1-2; a weak D match, TRBD1 (5 bases). V was shortened by 6 bases and J by 4 bases, with 16 bases between the two germline ends. Looked up from germline, CDR1 is SGHDT and CDR2 is YYEEEE. The CDR3 has 14 residues. Combining the CDR3 with reference TRBV5-6 and TRBJ1-2 gives the whole variable domain DAGVTQSPTHLIKTRGQQVTLRCSPKSGHDTVSWYQQALGQGPQFIFQYYEEEERQRGNFPDRFSGHQFPNYSSELNVNALLLGDSALYLCASIWGGEVYGYTFGSGTRLTVV.

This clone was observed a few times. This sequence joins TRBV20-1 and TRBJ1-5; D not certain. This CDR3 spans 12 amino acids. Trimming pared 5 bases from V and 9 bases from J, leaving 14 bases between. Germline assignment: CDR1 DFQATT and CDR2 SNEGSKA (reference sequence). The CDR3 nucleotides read TGCAGTGCTGGTGACGGGAATTCGCCCCAGCATTTT. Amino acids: CSAGDGNSPQHF.

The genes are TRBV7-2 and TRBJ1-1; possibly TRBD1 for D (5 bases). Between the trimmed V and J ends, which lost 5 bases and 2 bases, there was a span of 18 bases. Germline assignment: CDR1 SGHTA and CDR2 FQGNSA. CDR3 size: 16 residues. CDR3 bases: TGTGCCAGCAGCCAAGGATCAGGGCCAAGCAACACTGAAGCTTTCTTT. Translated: CASSQGSGPSNTEAFF.

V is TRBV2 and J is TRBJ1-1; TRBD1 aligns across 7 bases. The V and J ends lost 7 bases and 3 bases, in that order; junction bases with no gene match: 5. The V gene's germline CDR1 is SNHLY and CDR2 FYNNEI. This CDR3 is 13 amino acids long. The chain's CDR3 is CASTQGRDTEAFF. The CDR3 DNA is TGTGCCAGCACACAGGGGAGAGACACTGAAGCTTTCTTT.

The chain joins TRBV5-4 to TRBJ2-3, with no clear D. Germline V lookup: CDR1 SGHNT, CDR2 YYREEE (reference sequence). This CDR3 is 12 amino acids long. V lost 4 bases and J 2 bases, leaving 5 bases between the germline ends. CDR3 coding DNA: TGTGCCAGCAGCCGGTCCACAGATACGCAGTATTTT. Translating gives CASSRSTDTQYF.

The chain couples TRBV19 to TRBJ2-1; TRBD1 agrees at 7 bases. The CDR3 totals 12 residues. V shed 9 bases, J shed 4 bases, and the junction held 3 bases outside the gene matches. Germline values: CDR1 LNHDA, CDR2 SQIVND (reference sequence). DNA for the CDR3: TGTGCCAGCCGGGACAGATACAATGAGCAGTTCTTC. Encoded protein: CASRDRYNEQFF.

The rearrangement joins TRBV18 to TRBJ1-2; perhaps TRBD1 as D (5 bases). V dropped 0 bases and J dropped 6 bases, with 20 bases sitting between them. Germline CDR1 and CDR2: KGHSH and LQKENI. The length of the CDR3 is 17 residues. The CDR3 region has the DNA TGTGCCAGCTCACCACCCGGTCTTCAGGGCTCTTACAATGGCTACACCTTC. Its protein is CASSPPGLQGSYNGYTF.

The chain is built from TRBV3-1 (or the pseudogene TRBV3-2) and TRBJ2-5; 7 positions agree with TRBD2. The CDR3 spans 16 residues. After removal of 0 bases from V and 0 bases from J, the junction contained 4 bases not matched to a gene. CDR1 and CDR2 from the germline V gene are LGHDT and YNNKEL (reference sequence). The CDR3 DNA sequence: TGTGCCAGCAGCCAAGAGGGAGGGTTGTACCAAGAGACCCAGTACTTC. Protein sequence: CASSQEGGLYQETQYF.

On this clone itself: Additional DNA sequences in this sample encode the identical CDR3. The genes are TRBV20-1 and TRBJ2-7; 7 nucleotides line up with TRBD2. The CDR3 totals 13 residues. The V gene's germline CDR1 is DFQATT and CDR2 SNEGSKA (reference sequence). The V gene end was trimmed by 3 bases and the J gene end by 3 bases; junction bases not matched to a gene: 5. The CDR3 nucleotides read TGCAGTGCTAGTTCGGGGGGAAACTACGAGCAGTACTTC. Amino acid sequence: CSASSGGNYEQYF.

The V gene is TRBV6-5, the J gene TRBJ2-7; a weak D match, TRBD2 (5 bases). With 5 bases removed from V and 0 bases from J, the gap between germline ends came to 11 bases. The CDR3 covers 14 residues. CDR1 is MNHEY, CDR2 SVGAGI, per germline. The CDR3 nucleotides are TGTGCCAGCAGTACTCCTGCGGGCTCCTACGAGCAGTACTTC. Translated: CASSTPAGSYEQYF.

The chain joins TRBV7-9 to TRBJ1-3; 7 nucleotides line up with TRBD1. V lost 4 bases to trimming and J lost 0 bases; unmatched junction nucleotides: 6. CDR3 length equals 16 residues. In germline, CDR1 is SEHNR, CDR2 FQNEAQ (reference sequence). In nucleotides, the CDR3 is TGTGCCAGCAGCTCCTTCCGGGACAGCTCTGGAAACACCATATATTTT. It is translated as CASSSFRDSSGNTIYF.

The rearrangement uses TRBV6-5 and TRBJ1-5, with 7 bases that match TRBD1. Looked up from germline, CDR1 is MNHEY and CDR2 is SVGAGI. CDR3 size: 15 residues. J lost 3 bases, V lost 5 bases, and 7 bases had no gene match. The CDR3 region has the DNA TGTGCCAGCAGTACTACAGGGGTGTTCAATCAGCCCCAGCATTTT. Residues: CASSTTGVFNQPQHF.